Described below is a single T cell receptor (beta chain) sequence and its context. Its antigen specificity is not known. The record has no base qualities; no much larger clone is one base away. Library prep was done by the immunoSEQ multiplex PCR assay. TCRdb provides this immuneACCESS table in a form limited to in-frame rearrangements. Some clones are lacking; in checked studies, under half of them reflect an unresolved V gene, and why the rest are absent is not known. The sample table contains tens of thousands of clones; only one count was recorded for roughly 91% of them. The top ten hold roughly 0.38% of the sample. Its CDR3 holds 18 amino acids, cysteine through phenylalanine. The sequence is cut down to CDR3 DNA, 54 bases in frame from base 1. Trimming costs V 1 base and J 3 bases, and their ends lie 19 bases apart. For CDR1 and CDR2, the germline V gene lists SGHTA and FQGNSA. The data are from a study of technical replicates of blood from a handful of donors (dated by TCRdb to 2015 to 2018).

The rearranged segments are TRBV7-2 and TRBJ1-3; the D gene cannot be named for sure. Sequencing used T cells isolated from PBMCs. The receptor was isolated from a human donor in good health. Some clones in this sample may be carry-over from other donors' samples. The nucleotide sequence is given as TGTGCCAGCAGCTTAGATCCGACGCCGGGGATTATTGGAAACACCATATATTTT. It encodes CASSLDPTPGIIGNTIYF.